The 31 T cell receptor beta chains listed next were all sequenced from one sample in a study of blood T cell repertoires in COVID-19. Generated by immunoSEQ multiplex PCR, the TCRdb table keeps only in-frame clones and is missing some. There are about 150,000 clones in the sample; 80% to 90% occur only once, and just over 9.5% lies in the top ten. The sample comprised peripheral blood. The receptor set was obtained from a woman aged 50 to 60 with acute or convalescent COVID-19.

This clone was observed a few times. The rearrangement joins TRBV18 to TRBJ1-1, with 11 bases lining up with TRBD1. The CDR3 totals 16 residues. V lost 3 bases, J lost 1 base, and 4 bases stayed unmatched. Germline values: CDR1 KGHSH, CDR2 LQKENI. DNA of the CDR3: TGTGCCAGCTCACCGATGGGACAGGGGGAGAACACTGAAGCTTTCTTT. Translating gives CASSPMGQGENTEAFF.

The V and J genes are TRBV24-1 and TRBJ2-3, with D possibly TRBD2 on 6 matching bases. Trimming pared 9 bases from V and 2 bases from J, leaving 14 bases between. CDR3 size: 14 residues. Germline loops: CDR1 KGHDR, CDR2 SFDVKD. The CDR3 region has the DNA TGTGCCACCCGAGATAGCGGCCCCACAGATACGCAGTATTTT. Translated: CATRDSGPTDTQYF.

CDR3 nucleotide sequence: TGTGCCAGCAGTTACAGCCGGACAGGGGGGACCTACGAGCAGTACTTC. It yields the protein CASSYSRTGGTYEQYF. V gene TRBV6-2 or TRBV6-3 combines with J gene TRBJ2-7; 10 positions agree with TRBD1. The CDR3 has 16 residues. CDR1 is MNHEY and CDR2 is SVGEGT in the germline V gene. Unmatched junction bases numbered 6, after V lost 2 bases and J lost 2 bases.

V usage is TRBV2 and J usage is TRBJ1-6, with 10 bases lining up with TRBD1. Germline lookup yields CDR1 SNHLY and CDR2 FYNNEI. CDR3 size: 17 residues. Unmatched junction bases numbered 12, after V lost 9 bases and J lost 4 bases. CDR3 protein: CASSGTGEAFYNSPLHF. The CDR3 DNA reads TGTGCCAGTTCCGGGACAGGGGAGGCCTTTTATAATTCACCCCTCCACTTT.

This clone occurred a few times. As DNA, the CDR3 is TGTGCCAGCTTCTCCGGCGGCAGCTCCTACGAGCAGTACTTC. Protein product: CASFSGGSSYEQYF. The rearrangement uses TRBV2 and TRBJ2-7, with D hard to call. Trimming shortened V by 8 bases and J by 0 bases, and 14 bases separated the two germline ends. Per the germline V gene, CDR1 is SNHLY and CDR2 is FYNNEI. The CDR3 loop spans 14 amino acids.

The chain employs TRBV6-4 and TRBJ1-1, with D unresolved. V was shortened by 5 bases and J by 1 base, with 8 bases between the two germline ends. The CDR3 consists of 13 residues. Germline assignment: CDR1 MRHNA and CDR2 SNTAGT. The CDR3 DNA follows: TGTGCCAGCAGTTTCGGGTCGAACACTGAAGCTTTCTTT. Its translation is CASSFGSNTEAFF.

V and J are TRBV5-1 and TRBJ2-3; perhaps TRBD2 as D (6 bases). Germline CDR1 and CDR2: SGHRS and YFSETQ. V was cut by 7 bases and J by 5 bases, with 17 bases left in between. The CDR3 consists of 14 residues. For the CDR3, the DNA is TGCGCCAGCGGTTCGGGGGAGGTAGGAGATACGCAGTATTTT. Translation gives CASGSGEVGDTQYF.

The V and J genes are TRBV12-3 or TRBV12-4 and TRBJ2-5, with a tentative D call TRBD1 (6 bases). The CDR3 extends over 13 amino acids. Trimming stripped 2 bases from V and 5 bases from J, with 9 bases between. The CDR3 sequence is CASSLQRGETQYF. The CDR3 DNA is TGTGCCAGCAGTTTACAGAGGGGGGAGACCCAGTACTTC.

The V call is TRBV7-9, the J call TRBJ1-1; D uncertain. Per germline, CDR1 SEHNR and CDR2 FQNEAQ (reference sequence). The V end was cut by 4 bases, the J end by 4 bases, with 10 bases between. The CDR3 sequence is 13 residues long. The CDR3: CASSSEAGTEAFF. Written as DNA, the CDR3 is TGTGCCAGCAGCTCCGAAGCGGGCACTGAAGCTTTCTTT.

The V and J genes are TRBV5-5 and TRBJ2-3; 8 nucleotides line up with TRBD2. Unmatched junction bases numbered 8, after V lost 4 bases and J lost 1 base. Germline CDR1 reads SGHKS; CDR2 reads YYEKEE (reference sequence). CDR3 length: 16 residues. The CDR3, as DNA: TGTGCCAGCAGCACTGATCCAGCGGGGGGCACAGATACGCAGTATTTT. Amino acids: CASSTDPAGGTDTQYF.

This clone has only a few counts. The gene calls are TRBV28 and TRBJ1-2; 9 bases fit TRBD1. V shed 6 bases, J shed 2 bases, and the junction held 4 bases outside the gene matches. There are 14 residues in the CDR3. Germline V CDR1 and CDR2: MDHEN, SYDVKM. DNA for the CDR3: TGTGCCAGCAGCTTAACAGGGGGCAACTATGGCTACACCTTC. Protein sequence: CASSLTGGNYGYTF.

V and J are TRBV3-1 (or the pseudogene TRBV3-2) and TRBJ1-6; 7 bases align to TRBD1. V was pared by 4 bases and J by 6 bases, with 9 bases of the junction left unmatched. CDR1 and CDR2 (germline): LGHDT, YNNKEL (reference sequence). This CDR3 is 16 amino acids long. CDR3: CASSLGQQTFNSPLHF. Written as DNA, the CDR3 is TGTGCCAGCAGCCTGGGACAGCAAACCTTTAATTCACCCCTCCACTTT.

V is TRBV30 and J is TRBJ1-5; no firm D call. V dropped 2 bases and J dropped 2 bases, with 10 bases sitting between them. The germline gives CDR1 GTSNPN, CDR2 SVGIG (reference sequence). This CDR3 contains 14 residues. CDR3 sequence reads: CAWSPGLGNQPQHF. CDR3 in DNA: TGTGCCTGGAGTCCCGGGTTGGGCAATCAGCCCCAGCATTTT.

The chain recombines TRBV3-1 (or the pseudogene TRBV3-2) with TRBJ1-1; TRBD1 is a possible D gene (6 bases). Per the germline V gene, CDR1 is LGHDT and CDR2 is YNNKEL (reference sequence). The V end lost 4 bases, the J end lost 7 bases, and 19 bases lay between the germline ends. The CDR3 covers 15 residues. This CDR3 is CASSRGSQGISEAFF. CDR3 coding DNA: TGTGCCAGCAGCCGAGGATCACAGGGTATCAGTGAAGCTTTCTTT.

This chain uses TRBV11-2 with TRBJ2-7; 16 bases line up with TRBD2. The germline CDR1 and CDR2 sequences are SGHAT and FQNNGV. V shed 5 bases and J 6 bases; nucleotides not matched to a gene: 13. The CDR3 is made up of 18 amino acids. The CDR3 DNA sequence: TGTGCCAGCAGCAAAGAGGCTCCGGGACTAGCGGGAGGGCCCGAGCAGTACTTC. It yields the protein CASSKEAPGLAGGPEQYF.

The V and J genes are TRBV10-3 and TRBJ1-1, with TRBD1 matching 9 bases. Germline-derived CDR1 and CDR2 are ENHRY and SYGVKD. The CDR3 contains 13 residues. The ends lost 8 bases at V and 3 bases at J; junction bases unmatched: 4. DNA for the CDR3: TGTGCCATCGGACAGGGGCAGTACACTGAAGCTTTCTTT. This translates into CAIGQGQYTEAFF.

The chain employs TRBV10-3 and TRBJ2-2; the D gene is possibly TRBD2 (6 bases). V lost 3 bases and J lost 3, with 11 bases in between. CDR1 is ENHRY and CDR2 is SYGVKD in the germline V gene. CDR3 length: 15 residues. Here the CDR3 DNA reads TGTGCCATCAGTGATTTGCGGGACCACACCGGGGAGCTGTTTTTT. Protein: CAISDLRDHTGELFF.

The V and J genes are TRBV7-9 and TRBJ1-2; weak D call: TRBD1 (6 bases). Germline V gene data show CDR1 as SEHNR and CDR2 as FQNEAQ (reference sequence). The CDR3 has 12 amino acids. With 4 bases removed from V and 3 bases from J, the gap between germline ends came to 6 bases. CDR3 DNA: TGTGCCAGCAGCTCAGGGGACTATGGCTACACCTTC. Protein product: CASSSGDYGYTF.

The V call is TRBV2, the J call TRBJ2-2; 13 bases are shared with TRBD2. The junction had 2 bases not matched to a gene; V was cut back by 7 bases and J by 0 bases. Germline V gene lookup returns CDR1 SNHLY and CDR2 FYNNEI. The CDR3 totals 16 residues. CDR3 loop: CASKGTSGTNTGELFF. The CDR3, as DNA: TGTGCCAGCAAGGGGACTAGCGGGACGAACACCGGGGAGCTGTTTTTT.

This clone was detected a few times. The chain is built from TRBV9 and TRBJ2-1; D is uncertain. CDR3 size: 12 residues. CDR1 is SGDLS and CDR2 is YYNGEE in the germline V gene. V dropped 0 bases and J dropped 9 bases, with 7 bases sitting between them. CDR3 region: CASSVAFGEQFF. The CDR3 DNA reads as TGTGCCAGCAGCGTAGCATTCGGTGAGCAGTTCTTC.

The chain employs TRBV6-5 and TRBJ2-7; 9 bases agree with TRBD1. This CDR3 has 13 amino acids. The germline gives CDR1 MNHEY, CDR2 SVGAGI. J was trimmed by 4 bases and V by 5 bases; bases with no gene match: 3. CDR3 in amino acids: CASSRTGDYEQYF. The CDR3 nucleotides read TGTGCCAGCAGTAGGACAGGGGATTACGAGCAGTACTTC.

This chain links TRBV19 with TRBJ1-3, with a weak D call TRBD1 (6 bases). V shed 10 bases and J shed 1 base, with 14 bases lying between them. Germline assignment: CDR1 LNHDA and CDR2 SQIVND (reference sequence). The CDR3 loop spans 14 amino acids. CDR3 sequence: CATTRGGSGNTIYF. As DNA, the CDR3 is TGTGCCACCACCAGGGGAGGGTCTGGAAACACCATATATTTT.

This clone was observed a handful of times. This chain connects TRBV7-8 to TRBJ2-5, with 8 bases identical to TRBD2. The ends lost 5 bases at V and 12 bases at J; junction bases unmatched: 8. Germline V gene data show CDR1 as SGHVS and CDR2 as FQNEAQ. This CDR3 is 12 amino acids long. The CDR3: CASSARTSQKYF. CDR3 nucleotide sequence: TGTGCCAGCAGCGCCCGGACTAGCCAAAAGTACTTC.

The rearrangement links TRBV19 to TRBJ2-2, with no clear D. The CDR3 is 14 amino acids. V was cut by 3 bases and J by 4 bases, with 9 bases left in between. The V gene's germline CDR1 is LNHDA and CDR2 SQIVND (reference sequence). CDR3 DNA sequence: TGTGCCAGTAGTATTGACTTTAGCACCGGGGAGCTGTTTTTT. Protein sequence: CASSIDFSTGELFF.

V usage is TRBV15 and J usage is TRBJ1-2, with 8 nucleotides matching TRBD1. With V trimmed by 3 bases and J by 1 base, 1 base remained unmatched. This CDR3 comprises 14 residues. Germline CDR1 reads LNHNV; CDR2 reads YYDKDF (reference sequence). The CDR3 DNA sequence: TGTGCCACCAGCAGGGGACAGGATAACTATGGCTACACCTTC. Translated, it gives CATSRGQDNYGYTF.

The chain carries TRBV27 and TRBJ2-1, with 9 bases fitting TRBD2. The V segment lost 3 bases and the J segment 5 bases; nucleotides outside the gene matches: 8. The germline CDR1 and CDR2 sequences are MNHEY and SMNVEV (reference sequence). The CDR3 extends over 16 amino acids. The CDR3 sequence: CASSFWTSARDNEQFF. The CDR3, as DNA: TGTGCCAGCAGTTTTTGGACTAGCGCTAGGGACAATGAGCAGTTCTTC.

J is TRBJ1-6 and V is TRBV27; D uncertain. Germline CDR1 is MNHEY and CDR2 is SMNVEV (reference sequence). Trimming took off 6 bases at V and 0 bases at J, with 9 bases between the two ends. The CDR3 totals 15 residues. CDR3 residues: CASRPTSSYNSPLHF. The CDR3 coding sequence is TGTGCCAGCAGACCAACAAGCTCCTATAATTCACCCCTCCACTTT.

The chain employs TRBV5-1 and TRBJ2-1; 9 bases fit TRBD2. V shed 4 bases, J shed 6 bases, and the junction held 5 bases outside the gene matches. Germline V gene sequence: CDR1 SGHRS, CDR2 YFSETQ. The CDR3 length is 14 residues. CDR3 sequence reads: CASSETSGPNEQFF. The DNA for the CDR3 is TGCGCCAGCAGCGAAACTAGCGGGCCCAATGAGCAGTTCTTC.

CDR3 in DNA: TGTGCCAGCAACTCTGGGGGCGTCAAAAACATTCAGTACTTC. It is translated as CASNSGGVKNIQYF. The gene calls are TRBV5-4 and TRBJ2-4; possibly TRBD1 for D (6 bases). There are 14 residues in the CDR3. Trimming took off 6 bases at V and 3 bases at J, with 13 bases between the two ends. Germline V gene data show CDR1 as SGHNT and CDR2 as YYREEE (reference sequence). The entire variable domain, with the rest obtained from reference TRBV5-4 and TRBJ2-4, is as follows: ETGVTQSPTHLIKTRGQQVTLRCSSQSGHNTVSWYQQALGQGPQFIFQYYREEENGRGNFPPRFSGLQFPNYSSELNVNALELDDSALYLCASNSGGVKNIQYFGAGTRLSVL.

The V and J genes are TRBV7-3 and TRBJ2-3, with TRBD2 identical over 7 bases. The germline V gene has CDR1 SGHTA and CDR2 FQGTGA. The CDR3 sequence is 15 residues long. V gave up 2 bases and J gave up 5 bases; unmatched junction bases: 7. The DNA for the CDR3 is TGTGCCAGCAGCTTATTCGGCGGGAGTGAAGATACGCAGTATTTT. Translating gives CASSLFGGSEDTQYF.

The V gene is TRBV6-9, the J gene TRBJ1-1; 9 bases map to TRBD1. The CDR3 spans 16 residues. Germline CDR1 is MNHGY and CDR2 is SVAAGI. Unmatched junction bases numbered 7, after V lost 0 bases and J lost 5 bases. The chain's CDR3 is CASSYSGQGTRTEAFF. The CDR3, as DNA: TGTGCCAGCAGTTATTCGGGACAGGGCACTCGGACTGAAGCTTTCTTT.